This is a list of T cell receptor beta chains from one sample in a study of chemoradiotherapy in HPV16-positive cancers. Libraries were prepared by immunoSEQ multiplex PCR; TCRdb keeps only in-frame clonotypes and omits some of them. The sample gives about 8,900 clones, approximately 84% of which show up once; under 3.5% is in the top ten. The input for sequencing was tumor tissue, taken from a patient who underwent chemoradiotherapy. The receptors here all came from a human donor with HPV-associated anogenital cancer. Both conserved end residues are part of each CDR3. D genes are given only for firm matches. A row's size may be missing; if present it is once, few, many or a size class.

d_gene	j_gene	abundance	v_gene	CDR3nt	CDR3aa
-	TRBJ2-1	-	TRBV28	TGTGCCAGCAGCCGGACTCCTTTACCCTACAATGAGCAGTTCTTC	CASSRTPLPYNEQFF
-	TRBJ2-2	-	TRBV4-2	TGTGCCAGCAGCCCTAGAGTGCTGGAAGCCAACATAAACACCGGGGAGCTGTTTTTT	CASSPRVLEANINTGELFF
TRBD2	TRBJ2-3	-	TRBV5-1	TGCGCCAGCAGCATAGCGGGGGCCAACACAGATACGCAGTATTTT	CASSIAGANTDTQYF
TRBD1	TRBJ2-7	-	TRBV23-1	TGCGCCAGCAGGGAGGGGACAGGGGCTTCCTACGAGCAGTACTTC	CASREGTGASYEQYF
TRBD1	TRBJ2-3	once	TRBV9	TGTGCCAGCAGCGTAGGGGACAGATCCTTCACAGATACGCAGTATTTT	CASSVGDRSFTDTQYF
TRBD2	TRBJ2-4	-	TRBV11-3	TGTGCCAGCAGCTCCGGAGTAGCGGGAGGGATGGACATTCAGTACTTC	CASSSGVAGGMDIQYF
-	TRBJ1-4	-	TRBV18	TGTGCCAGCTCACCAGTAAGCGGCGGAGAAAAACTGTTTTTT	CASSPVSGGEKLFF
TRBD2	TRBJ2-7	-	TRBV27	TGTGCCAGCAGTTTATTAGCGGGGGGCGAGCAGTACTTC	CASSLLAGGEQYF
-	TRBJ1-6	-	TRBV19	TGTGCCAGTAGTGCAGACACCGCGGGATATAATTCACCCCTCCACTTT	CASSADTAGYNSPLHF
TRBD2	TRBJ2-3	-	TRBV4-2	TGTGCCAGCAGCCAAGCTAGCGGGGGGACAGATACGCAGTATTTT	CASSQASGGTDTQYF
TRBD1	TRBJ2-7	-	TRBV18	TGTGCCAGCTCCGGGGACAGGAGCTCCTACGAGCAGTACTTC	CASSGDRSSYEQYF
-	TRBJ2-7	-	TRBV12-5	TGTGCTAGTGGCATCAGGGACGAGCAGTACTTC	CASGIRDEQYF
-	TRBJ1-1	-	TRBV7-9	TGTGCCAGCAGTTACGGCAACACTGAAGCTTTCTTT	CASSYGNTEAFF
TRBD1	TRBJ1-2	-	TRBV4-1	TGCGCCAGCAGCCAAGGACAGGGCGTCTATGGCTACACCTTC	CASSQGQGVYGYTF
-	TRBJ2-1	-	TRBV29-1	TGCAGCGTCGGGACCAGAACCTACAATGAGCAGTTCTTC	CSVGTRTYNEQFF
TRBD1	TRBJ2-7	-	TRBV6-1	TGTGCCAGCAGTGAGCGGGGGACAGGGATTATCGGGGAGCAGTACTTC	CASSERGTGIIGEQYF
TRBD2	TRBJ2-1	-	TRBV4-1	TGCGCCAGCAGCCAAGTTCCTTTTCTAGCGGGGAGCTCCTACAATGAGCAGTTCTTC	CASSQVPFLAGSSYNEQFF
-	TRBJ1-1	-	TRBV7-2	TGTGCCAGCAGCGCAGGTGCATTGAACACTGAAGCTTTCTTT	CASSAGALNTEAFF
-	TRBJ1-5	-	TRBV7-2	TGTGCCAGCAGCTTAGGTCACCGACAGCCCCAGCATTTT	CASSLGHRQPQHF
TRBD2	TRBJ2-2	-	TRBV18	TGTGCCAGCTCTCTGACTAGCGGACCCACCGGGGAGCTGTTTTTT	CASSLTSGPTGELFF
TRBD1	TRBJ2-5	-	TRBV5-5	TGTGCCAGCAGCTTGGGACAGGGGCTTCAAGAGACCCAGTACTTC	CASSLGQGLQETQYF
-	TRBJ2-7	once	TRBV27	-	CASILGSYEQYF
-	TRBJ1-5	once	TRBV6-1	TGTGCCAGCAGGGGGAGTAATCAGCCCCAGCATTTT	CASRGSNQPQHF
-	TRBJ2-5	few	TRBV15	TGTGCCACCAGCAGGGACAGCGGGGAAGTGGAGACCCAGTACTTC	CATSRDSGEVETQYF
-	TRBJ2-3	-	TRBV5-4	TGTGCCAGCAGCCGCGAGGTGGCAGATACGCAGTATTTT	CASSREVADTQYF
-	TRBJ2-7	-	TRBV7-3	TGTGCCAGCAGCTTAACTCTGGGTGGGCACGAGCAGTACTTC	CASSLTLGGHEQYF
-	TRBJ2-5	-	TRBV4-2	TGTGCCAGCAGCCAAGGGAAGAGGGGGGGTGAAGAGACCCAGTACTTC	CASSQGKRGGEETQYF
-	TRBJ1-2	few	TRBV10-3	TGTGCCATCAGTGAAGGACAGACGTATGGCTACACCTTC	CAISEGQTYGYTF
-	TRBJ2-7	few	TRBV5-1	TGCGCCAGCAGCTTGTCGACAGTCACCTACGAGCAGTACTTC	CASSLSTVTYEQYF
TRBD2	TRBJ2-7	-	TRBV7-8	TGTGCCAGCAGCTTTACTAGCGGGATAAACGAGCAGTACTTC	CASSFTSGINEQYF
TRBD1	TRBJ1-4	-	TRBV7-9	TGTGCCCTAGGAGGGGACAGGCAGGGGTCGGGGAAACTGTTTTTT	CALGGDRQGSGKLFF
TRBD2	TRBJ2-1	-	TRBV6-1	TGTGCCAGCAGTGCACACAGGACTAGCGGGAGTTATGAGCAGTTCTTC	CASSAHRTSGSYEQFF
TRBD2	TRBJ2-2	-	TRBV25-1	TGTGCCAGCAGTGACGGGACTAGCGGGGTCAAAAGTGGGGAGCTGTTTTTT	CASSDGTSGVKSGELFF
TRBD2	TRBJ2-7	-	TRBV7-2	TGTGCCAGCAGCCCTCGCGGGGGGGGGACCCACGACGAGCAGTACTTC	CASSPRGGGTHDEQYF
TRBD2	TRBJ2-7	-	TRBV11-2	TGTGCCAGCAGCCTCCAGGTGACTAGCGCTTACGAGCAGTACTTC	CASSLQVTSAYEQYF
TRBD1	TRBJ1-3	-	TRBV6-5	TGTGCCAGCAGCCGATGGACAGGCTCTGGAAACACCATATATTTT	CASSRWTGSGNTIYF
-	TRBJ1-5	-	TRBV18	TGTGCCAGCTCGCTTAGTAGCAATCAGCCCCAGCATTTT	CASSLSSNQPQHF
TRBD2	TRBJ2-2	-	TRBV7-3	TGTGCCAGCAGCCGTGCGGGGGCGAACACCGGGGAGCTGTTTTTT	CASSRAGANTGELFF
-	TRBJ1-3	-	TRBV7-2	TGTGCCAGCAGCCCCAACAGGGACCCGAACACCATATATTTT	CASSPNRDPNTIYF
-	TRBJ1-6	-	TRBV4-1	TGCGCCAGCAGCCAAGGCTCAGGAAAGCGGTCACCCCTCCACTTT	CASSQGSGKRSPLHF
-	TRBJ2-6	few	TRBV4-1	TGCGCCAGCAGCCAAGTGCGGACAGCATCTGGGGCCAACGTCCTGACTTTC	CASSQVRTASGANVLTF
-	TRBJ2-1	-	TRBV5-1	TGCGCCAGCAGCCCGTGGGACGGGAGCAAGGAGGAGCAGTTCTTC	CASSPWDGSKEEQFF
-	TRBJ2-3	-	TRBV4-1	TGCGCCAGCAGCGGGGGTAGCACAGATACGCAGTATTTT	CASSGGSTDTQYF
-	TRBJ1-5	-	TRBV19	TGTGCCAGTAGTGTTGGTGTTGGTCAGCCCCAGCATTTT	CASSVGVGQPQHF
-	TRBJ1-2	few	TRBV5-1	TGCGCCAGCAGCTTGGAAGGGTTGGAGAATGGCTACACCTTC	CASSLEGLENGYTF
-	TRBJ2-7	-	TRBV21-1	TGTGCCAGCAGCTCACGACTAGCGGGATTCTCCTACGAGCAGTACTTC	CASSSRLAGFSYEQYF
-	TRBJ1-1	-	TRBV27	TGTGCCAGCAGTGATCAGGGTAGTATTCCTTTCTTT	CASSDQGSIPFF
TRBD1	TRBJ1-5	once	TRBV6-6	TGTGCCAGCAAAAGGGACAGGGGAGACAATCAGCCCCAGCATTTT	CASKRDRGDNQPQHF
-	TRBJ1-1	-	TRBV21-1	TGTGCCAGCAGCAAATGGGGCGGGGGGGATGAAGCTTTCTTT	CASSKWGGGDEAFF
-	TRBJ2-7	-	TRBV11-3	TGTGCCAGCAGCTTAGGCCCCCAGGCAGCCTACGAGCAGTACTTC	CASSLGPQAAYEQYF
-	TRBJ2-2	medium-sized	TRBV6-5	TGTGCCAGCAGTTCTTCACAGACCACCGGGGAGCTGTTTTTT	CASSSSQTTGELFF
-	TRBJ2-7	-	TRBV10-3	TGTGCCATCAGGGGGGATCGGACCTACGAGCAGTACTTC	CAIRGDRTYEQYF
-	TRBJ1-1	-	TRBV11-3	TGTGCCAGCAGCGAAGACAGGCCGCAAGCTTTCTTT	CASSEDRPQAFF
-	TRBJ1-4	-	TRBV30	TGTGCCTGGAGTCAGGGAGGCGAAAAACTGTTTTTT	CAWSQGGEKLFF